This entry lists 27 T cell receptor beta chains sequenced from one sample in a study of T cell responses to AZD1222 COVID-19 vaccine. Data came from immunoSEQ multiplex PCR; TCRdb stores just in-frame clones and leaves some out. The table includes 150,000 to 160,000 clones, 86% detected once. The material sequenced was peripheral blood, taken on day 0 of MenACWY control vaccination. The receptors were sampled from an adult in good health.

This chain joins TRBV7-9 and TRBJ2-2, with 7 nucleotides matching TRBD1. The germline V gene has CDR1 SEHNR and CDR2 FQNEAQ (reference sequence). J lost 0 bases, V lost 6 bases, and 4 bases had no gene match. This CDR3 is built from 15 residues. DNA for the CDR3: TGTGCCAGCAGGCTAGGACAGGCGAACACCGGGGAGCTGTTTTTT. Translation: CASRLGQANTGELFF.

This chain links TRBV4-1 with TRBJ2-1; TRBD2 agrees at 9 bases. This CDR3 has 16 amino acids. Germline CDR1 reads MGHRA; CDR2 reads YSYEKL. Germline trimming cut 1 base from V and 3 bases from J; bases unmatched to any gene: 4. The CDR3 DNA reads as TGCGCCAGCAGCCAAGCCGGGACTAGCAACTACAATGAGCAGTTCTTC. Its translation: CASSQAGTSNYNEQFF.

The CDR3 loop is CASSIDRVIAGFGNNSPLHF. The CDR3 region has the DNA TGTGCCAGTAGTATAGATCGGGTTATTGCGGGATTCGGGAATAATTCACCCCTCCACTTT. The V call is TRBV19, the J call TRBJ1-6; D is undetermined. Germline values: CDR1 LNHDA, CDR2 SQIVND (reference sequence). This CDR3 region has 20 residues. The V end was cut by 0 bases, the J end by 5 bases, with 23 bases between.

The rearrangement joins TRBV29-1 to TRBJ2-7; maybe TRBD1 (5 bases). The CDR3 extends over 15 amino acids. Deletions cut 1 base from V and 9 bases from J, with 22 bases between. CDR1 and CDR2 (germline): SQVTM, ANQGSEA. CDR3 in amino acids: CSVEANPDTIRWQYV. The CDR3 coding sequence is TGCAGCGTTGAAGCGAACCCGGACACTATACGTTGGCAGTACGTC.

This chain joins TRBV2 and TRBJ1-1, with no clear D. This CDR3 spans 14 amino acids. Germline assignment: CDR1 SNHLY and CDR2 FYNNEI. The V gene lost 6 bases and the J gene lost 0 bases, with 11 bases spanning the gap. The CDR3 protein is CASRFDIMNTEAFF. The CDR3 DNA follows: TGTGCCAGCAGATTCGACATAATGAACACTGAAGCTTTCTTT.

The chain links TRBV29-1 to TRBJ1-5; D call uncertain. CDR1 is SQVTM, CDR2 ANQGSEA, per germline. The CDR3 spans 16 residues. V lost 4 bases to trimming and J lost 1 base, with 17 bases between them. CDR3 sequence reads: CSVVPRTSDSNQPQHF. For the CDR3, the DNA is TGCAGCGTTGTTCCTCGGACCTCGGACAGCAATCAGCCCCAGCATTTT.

In this sample, this clone turned up once. The chain has TRBV5-6 and TRBJ1-2, with D perhaps TRBD1 (6 bases). From germline, CDR1 is SGHDT and CDR2 YYEEEE. The CDR3 runs to 14 residues. V was shortened by 2 bases and J by 2 bases, with 10 bases between the two germline ends. The CDR3: CASSFGQNNYGYTF. The CDR3 nucleotides read TGTGCCAGCAGCTTTGGACAGAACAACTATGGCTACACCTTC.

The CDR3 DNA sequence: TGTGCCTGGAGCCCGGACAGATATACTGAAGCTTTCTTT. It encodes CAWSPDRYTEAFF. The gene calls are TRBV30 and TRBJ1-1; D is perhaps TRBD1 (6 bases). Germline V gene data show CDR1 as GTSNPN and CDR2 as SVGIG (reference sequence). This CDR3 comprises 13 residues. V was clipped by 3 bases and J by 5 bases, with 13 bases between them. Combining the CDR3 with reference TRBV30 and TRBJ1-1 gives the whole variable domain SQTIHQWPATLVQPVGSPLSLECTVEGTSNPNLYWYRQAAGRGLQLLFYSVGIGQISSEVPQNLSASRPQDRQFILSSKKLLLSDSGFYLCAWSPDRYTEAFFGQGTRLTVV.

The chain carries TRBV2 and TRBJ2-7; TRBD2 is a possible D gene (5 bases). The CDR3 has 13 residues. CDR1 is SNHLY, CDR2 FYNNEI, per germline. Here the CDR3 DNA reads TGTGCGGTGCAGGAGGCAAACACACCCGAGCAGTACGTC. Protein: CAVQEANTPEQYV.

This clone was picked up a small number of times. The rearrangement uses TRBV28 and TRBJ1-2, with D perhaps TRBD1 (6 bases). The CDR3 extends over 15 amino acids. Germline V lookup: CDR1 MDHEN, CDR2 SYDVKM. The germline V and J ends were trimmed by 8 bases and 4 bases, with 20 bases remaining between them. DNA of the CDR3: TGTGCCAGCGGTCCCGAGGGGTGGGGGCTCTATGGCTACACCTTC. Translation gives CASGPEGWGLYGYTF.

V is TRBV24-1 and J is TRBJ2-2; D uncertain. This CDR3 region has 13 residues. The germline V gene has CDR1 KGHDR and CDR2 SFDVKD. Trimming stripped 7 bases from V and 7 bases from J, with 12 bases between. The CDR3 loop is CATRNLLGGELFF. The CDR3 bases are TGTGCCACCAGGAACCTCTTGGGCGGGGAGCTGTTTTTT.

The chain employs TRBV27 and TRBJ2-7, with a tentative D call TRBD2 (5 bases). V lost 4 bases and J lost 0, with 16 bases in between. Per germline, CDR1 MNHEY and CDR2 SMNVEV (reference sequence). The length of the CDR3 is 16 residues. The CDR3 is CASSSPRDKSSYEQYF. The CDR3 DNA reads as TGTGCCAGCAGTTCCCCCCGGGATAAGAGCTCCTACGAGCAGTACTTC.

A few counts support this clone. The rearrangement links TRBV4-2 to TRBJ2-7, with D unclear. The CDR3 runs to 12 residues. Germline V gene data show CDR1 as LGHNA and CDR2 as YNFKEQ. The V end was cut by 3 bases, the J end by 0 bases, with 3 bases between. In DNA, the CDR3 is TGTGCCAGCAGCCAGCGCTCCTACGAGCAGTACGTC. This sequence encodes CASSQRSYEQYV.

V and J are TRBV24-1 and TRBJ1-5; the D gene is possibly TRBD1 (5 bases). The CDR3 contains 13 residues. The V end was cut by 4 bases, the J end by 9 bases, with 12 bases between. From germline, CDR1 is KGHDR and CDR2 SFDVKD. CDR3 loop: CATSDPPGTPQHF. In DNA form, the CDR3 reads TGTGCCACCAGTGACCCACCGGGGACGCCCCAGCATTTT.

This clone was observed a few times. This CDR3 is CALGGNTEAFF. CDR3 in DNA: TGTGCCCTCGGGGGTAACACTGAAGCTTTCTTT. This rearrangement joins TRBV2 to TRBJ1-1; D is possibly TRBD1 (5 bases). Trimming took off 11 bases at V and 2 bases at J, with 9 bases between the two ends. The CDR3 is made up of 11 amino acids. Germline V gene data show CDR1 as SNHLY and CDR2 as FYNNEI. The entire variable domain, with the rest obtained from reference TRBV2 and TRBJ1-1, is as follows: EPEVTQTPSHQVTQMGQEVILRCVPISNHLYFYWYRQILGQKVEFLVSFYNNEISEKSEIFDDQFSVERPDGSNFTLKIRSTKLEDSAMYFCALGGNTEAFFGQGTRLTVV.

The chain links TRBV9 to TRBJ2-2; TRBD2 matches 7 bases. V dropped 0 bases and J dropped 1; count of bases not matched to a gene: 6. Germline CDR1 is SGDLS and CDR2 is YYNGEE. This CDR3 has 17 residues. CDR3 residues: CASSVVGLAENTGELFF. In DNA form, the CDR3 reads TGTGCCAGCAGCGTAGTCGGGCTAGCGGAGAACACCGGGGAGCTGTTTTTT.

This clone is a singleton in its sample. The V and J genes are TRBV24-1 and TRBJ1-4; the D is unclear. V was trimmed by 0 bases and J by 14 bases, leaving 15 bases between them. Germline CDR1 is KGHDR and CDR2 is SFDVKD. CDR3 length equals 14 residues. The CDR3 DNA is TGTGCCACCAGTGATTTGTATTTAGATCGAGGGCTGTTTTTT. It is translated as CATSDLYLDRGLFF.

This clone has only one observation. The chain employs TRBV6-7 and TRBJ2-7; TRBD1 agrees at 11 bases. TRBV6-7 is an ORF, with its function uncertain. The CDR3 is 14 amino acids. The V segment lost 6 bases and the J segment 5 bases; nucleotides outside the gene matches: 6. CDR3 DNA: TGTGCCAGCAGCCGACGGACAGGGGGCAACGAGCAGTACTTC. This gives the protein CASSRRTGGNEQYF.

The table lists this clone with a count of one. This chain uses TRBV28 with TRBJ1-6; 9 bases align to TRBD1. Germline assignment: CDR1 MDHEN and CDR2 SYDVKM. CDR3 length: 17 residues. J lost 8 bases, V lost 3 bases, and 11 bases had no gene match. The CDR3 nucleotides read TGTGCCAGCAGTTTGCCTCTAACAGGGGGCAGTGATTCACCCCTCCACTTT. Its translation is CASSLPLTGGSDSPLHF.

V usage is TRBV19 and J usage is TRBJ2-2; no definite D call. CDR3 length: 16 residues. Germline V lookup: CDR1 LNHDA, CDR2 SQIVND (reference sequence). V was shortened by 3 bases and J by 6 bases, with 17 bases between the two germline ends. CDR3 region: CASSIMEGFRPGELFF. DNA for the CDR3: TGTGCCAGTAGTATCATGGAAGGCTTTCGGCCCGGGGAGCTGTTTTTT.

The chain combines TRBV9 with TRBJ2-5; no clear D. Germline V CDR1 and CDR2: SGDLS, YYNGEE. CDR3 length: 13 amino acids. The germline V and J ends were trimmed by 2 bases and 3 bases, with 8 bases remaining between them. CDR3 loop: CASSVAAKETQYF. CDR3 DNA sequence: TGTGCCAGCAGCGTGGCAGCGAAAGAGACCCAGTACTTC.

The chain employs TRBV28 and TRBJ1-5; TRBD1 is a possible D gene (5 bases). Trimming took off 3 bases at V and 7 bases at J, with 19 bases between the two ends. Germline assignment: CDR1 MDHEN and CDR2 SYDVKM. This CDR3 contains 16 residues. The DNA for the CDR3 is TGTGCCAGCAGTTTCCTCGGGACCCAACCGGGGCAGCCCCAGCATTTT. Its protein product is CASSFLGTQPGQPQHF.

The V and J genes are TRBV5-1 and TRBJ2-7; D might be TRBD1 or TRBD2, each matching 5 bases. Looked up from germline, CDR1 is SGHRS and CDR2 is YFSETQ. The CDR3 totals 14 residues. The V and J ends lost 3 bases and 0 bases respectively, with 10 bases between them. CDR3 in DNA: TGCGCCAGCAGCTCCGCCGGGACCTCCTACGAGCAGTACTTC. It codes for CASSSAGTSYEQYF.

The genes are TRBV2 and TRBJ1-5, with 7 bases that match TRBD1. The trim removed 7 bases at V and 3 bases at J, leaving 6 bases unmatched. The germline V gene encodes CDR1 SNHLY and CDR2 FYNNEI. The length of the CDR3 is 14 residues. The CDR3 protein is CASNTGAVNQPQHF. The DNA of the CDR3 is TGTGCCAGCAACACAGGGGCTGTCAATCAGCCCCAGCATTTT.

This clone appeared once. The genes are TRBV6-5 and TRBJ2-7; 11 bases are shared with TRBD1. In germline, CDR1 is MNHEY, CDR2 SVGAGI. The length of the CDR3 is 13 residues. V lost 9 bases, J lost 9 bases, and 10 bases stayed unmatched. This CDR3 is CARGDRGDFGQYV. Here the CDR3 DNA reads TGTGCCAGAGGGGACAGGGGGGACTTTGGGCAGTACGTC.

V is TRBV7-2 and J is TRBJ1-3; D not resolved. Deletions cut 6 bases from V and 1 base from J, with 13 bases between. CDR1 is SGHTA, CDR2 FQGNSA, per germline. The CDR3 is 15 amino acids. CDR3 loop: CASSLWKASGNTIYF. The CDR3 DNA is TGTGCCAGCAGTCTCTGGAAGGCTTCTGGAAACACCATATATTTT.

This clone was observed a few times. This rearrangement joins TRBV10-3 to TRBJ1-2; D might be TRBD1 (5 bases). This CDR3 comprises 13 residues. Germline V CDR1 and CDR2: ENHRY, SYGVKD. Trimming left V 5 bases short and J 8 bases short, with 15 bases between. The CDR3 spells CAISLGQGEGYTF. For the CDR3, the DNA is TGTGCCATCAGTCTTGGACAAGGCGAAGGCTACACCTTC.